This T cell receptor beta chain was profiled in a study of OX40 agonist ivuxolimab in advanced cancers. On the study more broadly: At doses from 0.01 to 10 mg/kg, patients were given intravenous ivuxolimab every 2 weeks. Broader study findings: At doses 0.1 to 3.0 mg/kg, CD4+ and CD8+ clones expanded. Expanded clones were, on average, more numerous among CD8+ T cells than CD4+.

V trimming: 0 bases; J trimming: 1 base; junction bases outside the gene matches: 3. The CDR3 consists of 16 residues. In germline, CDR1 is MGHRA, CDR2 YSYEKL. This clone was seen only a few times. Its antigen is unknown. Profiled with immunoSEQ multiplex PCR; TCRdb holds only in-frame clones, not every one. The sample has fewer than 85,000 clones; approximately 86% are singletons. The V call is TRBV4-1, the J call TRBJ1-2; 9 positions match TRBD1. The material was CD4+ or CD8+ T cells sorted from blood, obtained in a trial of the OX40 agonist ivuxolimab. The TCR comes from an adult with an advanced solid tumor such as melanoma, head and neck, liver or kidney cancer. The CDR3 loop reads CASSQEGQGDNYGYTF. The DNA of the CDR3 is TGCGCCAGCAGCCAAGAGGGACAGGGAGATAACTATGGCTACACCTTC.